The present T cell receptor beta chain was sequenced within a study of tumor-infiltrating lymphocytes in primary liver carcinoma. Out of unsorted whole blood came the blood RNA, and germline DNA was extracted as well. Enrolled patients were chronically infected with HBV and treatment-naive. Researchers reported drawing four milliliters of peripheral blood before surgery. TCR beta cDNA was reverse-transcribed from 500 to 550 ng of total RNA. The reaction used a constant-region primer and ProtoScript II reverse transcriptase. Each TCR beta library was derived from three nested multiplex PCR rounds that employed slightly modified ARM-PCR. In the first two PCR rounds, TRBV1-TRBV30 forward primers were paired with a C-beta reverse primer, and each round lasted around 10 cycles. A single record per CDR3 protein comes from TCRdb applying MiXCR to the multiplex PCR reads. The sample lists approximately 300,000 distinct CDR3 sequences; 65% were seen once.

Whole-study results and caveats: Tumor region pairs showed greater overlap than either tumor-adjacent or tumor-blood pairs did. Blood's top-250-clone fraction was significantly lower than that of tumors (p = 0.039).

Worth noting for this clonotype: Its target is unknown. The conserved closing phenylalanine or tryptophan is absent in this CDR3, likely reflecting a read error.

CDR1 and CDR2 (germline): MGHRA, YSYEKL. The CDR3 is 15 amino acids. The source is a man aged 35 to 55 with primary liver carcinoma and hepatitis B virus infection. The chain uses TRBV4-1 and TRBJ2-7; D possibly matches TRBD1 or TRBD2 (5 bases each). The sample comprised peripheral blood. CDR3 DNA sequence: TGCGTCAGCAGCCAAGGGGACGCCTACTCCTACGAGCAGTACCTC. The encoded protein is CVSSQGDAYSYEQYL.